Below are 30 T cell receptor beta chains sequenced from a single sample in a study of cytomegalovirus exposure and HLA in healthy donors. With 60 Vbeta and 13 Jbeta primers, the PCR was carried out. Profiled with immunoSEQ multiplex PCR; TCRdb holds only in-frame clones, not every one. The table shows about 180,000 clones, with roughly four fifths occurring only once. The sequencing sample was made of PBMCs. Receptors were obtained from a woman in her fifties or sixties in good health and CMV-seronegative.

This clone appeared a single time. V gene TRBV6-5 combines with J gene TRBJ2-7; TRBD2 might be the D (5 bases). CDR1 is MNHEY and CDR2 is SVGAGI in the germline V gene. The V end lost 5 bases, the J end lost 4 bases, and 9 bases lay between the germline ends. CDR3 size: 12 residues. The CDR3 spells CASSVGGYEQYF. CDR3 coding DNA: TGTGCCAGCAGTGTCGGCGGGTACGAGCAGTACTTC.

This clone has only one observation. The gene calls are TRBV12-1 and TRBJ2-5; the D call TRBD1 from the table was never checked on the DNA. TRBV12-1 is marked as a pseudogene. The length of the CDR3 is 16 residues. The CDR3 sequence: CASSEGTDPITETQYF. The CDR3 nucleotides read TGTGCCAGCAGCGAGGGGACAGACCCGATAACGGAGACCCAGTACTTC.

The V call is TRBV7-9, the J call TRBJ1-1, with a possible D match to TRBD1 (6 bases). Trimming removed 3 bases at V and 4 bases at J, with 12 bases between. Germline V lookup: CDR1 SEHNR, CDR2 FQNEAQ (reference sequence). There are 14 residues in the CDR3. CDR3 residues: CASSFGGAGTEAFF. The CDR3 coding sequence is TGTGCCAGCAGCTTCGGGGGGGCAGGCACTGAAGCTTTCTTT.

Here the CDR3 DNA reads TGTGCCAGCAGTGCCGGACAGGGAAGGTCCTACGAGCAGTACTTC. This sequence encodes CASSAGQGRSYEQYF. V gene TRBV5-4 combines with J gene TRBJ2-5; 8 bases line up with TRBD1. TRBJ2-7 matches the DNA end more closely, so the J call is doubtful. CDR3 length: 15 amino acids. CDR1 is SGHNT, CDR2 YYREEE, per germline (reference sequence).

As to this clone: Sequence at one end of the junction differs from germline and may be a read error. V is TRBV27 and J is TRBJ2-7, with D perhaps matching TRBD1 (6 bases). The germline V gene has CDR1 MNHEY and CDR2 SMNVEV (reference sequence). The CDR3 contains 15 residues. CDR3 DNA: TGTGCCAGCAGTGGATCCGGGACACCGTCCTACGGGCAGTACTTC. It is translated as CASSGSGTPSYGQYF.

The chain carries TRBV5-1 and TRBJ1-2; 7 nucleotides align to TRBD1. The CDR3 spans 15 residues. V shed 0 bases and J 6 bases; nucleotides not matched to a gene: 8. Germline V lookup: CDR1 SGHRS, CDR2 YFSETQ. In DNA, the CDR3 is TGCGCCAGCAGCTTGGCCCCAGGGGGAGTCGATGGCTACACCTTC. Amino acid sequence: CASSLAPGGVDGYTF.

The rearrangement links TRBV5-1 to TRBJ2-3, with D maybe TRBD2 (6 bases). From germline, CDR1 is SGHRS and CDR2 YFSETQ. Deletions cut 7 bases from V and 0 bases from J, with 9 bases between. This CDR3 contains 13 residues. The CDR3 region has the DNA TGCGCCAGCGCGAGCGGGAGCACAGATACGCAGTATTTT. This codes for CASASGSTDTQYF.

This clone showed up many times. The chain links TRBV19 to TRBJ1-1, with D possibly being TRBD1 (5 bases). Germline-derived CDR1 and CDR2 are LNHDA and SQIVND (reference sequence). This CDR3 is 15 amino acids long. V gave up 3 bases and J gave up 6 bases, with 17 bases separating them. CDR3 amino acids: CASSIGAAGFSEAFF. CDR3 DNA sequence: TGTGCCAGTAGTATTGGGGCGGCAGGTTTCTCTGAAGCTTTCTTT.

J is TRBJ2-1 and V is TRBV5-1; D is ambiguous. V lost 3 bases and J 10 bases, leaving 8 bases between the germline ends. The CDR3 extends over 11 amino acids. Looked up from germline, CDR1 is SGHRS and CDR2 is YFSETQ. CDR3 nucleotides: TGCGCCAGCAGCTATATCGAGGAGCAGTTCTTC. Protein product: CASSYIEEQFF.

This clone was seen just once. The chain recombines TRBV5-1 with TRBJ2-3; a possible D gene is TRBD2 (5 bases). Germline V CDR1 and CDR2: SGHRS, YFSETQ. The CDR3 is 15 residues long. Trimming shortened V by 4 bases and J by 8 bases, and 20 bases separated the two germline ends. The CDR3 sequence is CASSPEGAGVFTQYF. As DNA, the CDR3 is TGCGCCAGCAGCCCCGAGGGTGCCGGGGTCTTTACGCAGTATTTT.

This clone appeared once. The V call is TRBV4-1, the J call TRBJ1-1; TRBD1 agrees at 7 bases. The CDR3 is 13 residues long. Germline-derived CDR1 and CDR2 are MGHRA and YSYEKL. V lost 1 base, J lost 8 bases, and 4 bases stayed unmatched. The CDR3 DNA sequence: TGCGCCAGCAGCCAAGTCCCGGACAGGGAAGCTTTCTTT. Amino acid sequence: CASSQVPDREAFF.

V and J are TRBV9 and TRBJ2-1; tentative D call: TRBD1 (6 bases). The V end was cut by 4 bases, the J end by 7 bases, with 15 bases between. The germline gives CDR1 SGDLS, CDR2 YYNGEE. The CDR3 runs 14 residues. CDR3 in DNA: TGTGCCAGCAGCAAGGCACAGGGTGGAAATGAGCAGTTCTTC. Its protein is CASSKAQGGNEQFF.

The chain employs TRBV6-1 and TRBJ1-5; 9 nucleotides agree with TRBD1. This CDR3 spans 13 amino acids. Unmatched junction bases numbered 6, after V lost 7 bases and J lost 8 bases. Germline V gene sequence: CDR1 MNHNS, CDR2 SASEGT. The CDR3 region has the DNA TGTGCCAGCATGGAGGACAGGGGCAAGCCCCAGCATTTT. Protein product: CASMEDRGKPQHF.

This chain joins TRBV9 and TRBJ2-3; 9 nucleotides match TRBD2. The V gene end was trimmed by 7 bases and the J gene end by 5 bases; junction bases not matched to a gene: 5. The CDR3 is made up of 13 amino acids. Germline V gene sequence: CDR1 SGDLS, CDR2 YYNGEE. The CDR3 region is CASAGGAVDTQYF. CDR3 DNA: TGTGCCAGCGCGGGGGGGGCGGTAGATACGCAGTATTTT.

The V and J genes are TRBV27 and TRBJ1-2, with a weak D call TRBD1 (5 bases). The V gene lost 6 bases and the J gene lost 3 bases, with 17 bases spanning the gap. The CDR3 loop spans 15 amino acids. Germline V lookup: CDR1 MNHEY, CDR2 SMNVEV (reference sequence). The CDR3 nucleotides are TGTGCCAGCAGAAGGGCAGGGCCGACTGACTATGGCTACACCTTC. Amino acid sequence: CASRRAGPTDYGYTF.

V usage is TRBV10-3 and J usage is TRBJ2-7, with 10 bases identical to TRBD1. From germline, CDR1 is ENHRY and CDR2 SYGVKD. The CDR3 consists of 14 residues. The V gene end was trimmed by 2 bases and the J gene end by 2 bases; junction bases not matched to a gene: 0. CDR3 nucleotides: TGTGCCATCAGTGAGGGGACAGGGGCCTACGAGCAGTACTTC. It specifies CAISEGTGAYEQYF.

This chain connects TRBV18 to TRBJ2-3; D uncertain. Germline-derived CDR1 and CDR2 are KGHSH and LQKENI. CDR3 size: 13 residues. V lost 3 bases, J lost 6 bases, and 10 bases lay in between. CDR3 coding DNA: TGTGCCAGCTCACCCCTCCTCGGGGATACGCAGTATTTT. Protein sequence: CASSPLLGDTQYF.

The rearrangement joins TRBV4-3 to TRBJ2-7; no definite D call. Trimming stripped 1 base from V and 1 base from J, with 11 bases between. CDR3 size: 15 residues. CDR1 is LGHNA and CDR2 is YSLEER in the germline V gene. CDR3 DNA: TGCGCCAGCAGCCAAGGTTACCAGGAATCCTACGAGCAGTACTTC. It specifies CASSQGYQESYEQYF.

This clone has only one observation. This sequence joins TRBV28 and TRBJ2-7; 8 bases match TRBD1. Per germline, CDR1 MDHEN and CDR2 SYDVKM. The CDR3 extends over 16 amino acids. V lost 6 bases, J lost 0 bases, and 10 bases stayed unmatched. DNA for the CDR3: TGTGCCAGCAGCCCCCCATTACAGGGGGGCTCCTACGAGCAGTACTTC. Translating it yields CASSPPLQGGSYEQYF.

V and J are TRBV9 and TRBJ2-3, with 9 bases aligning to TRBD1. V gave up 4 bases and J gave up 0 bases; unmatched junction bases: 6. Germline CDR1 reads SGDLS; CDR2 reads YYNGEE. The CDR3 contains 16 residues. This chain's CDR3 is CASSFTGGTSTDTQYF. CDR3 sequence (DNA): TGTGCCAGCAGCTTCACAGGGGGCACTAGCACAGATACGCAGTATTTT. Combining the CDR3 with reference TRBV9 and TRBJ2-3 gives the whole variable domain DSGVTQTPKHLITATGQRVTLRCSPRSGDLSVYWYQQSLDQGLQFLIQYYNGEERAKGNILERFSAQQFPDLHSELNLSSLELGDSALYFCASSFTGGTSTDTQYFGPGTRLTVL.

The rearrangement joins TRBV5-1 to TRBJ2-5, with a possible D match to TRBD1 (7 bases). This CDR3 contains 14 residues. Trimming left V 0 bases short and J 5 bases short, with 11 bases between. Germline values: CDR1 SGHRS, CDR2 YFSETQ. CDR3 coding DNA: TGCGCCAGCAGCTTGGTGGAGGGGGCGGAGACCCAGTACTTC. It yields the protein CASSLVEGAETQYF.

The genes are TRBV6-5 and TRBJ2-1, with 13 bases aligning to TRBD2. After removal of 6 bases from V and 6 bases from J, the junction contained 5 bases not matched to a gene. Germline CDR1 reads MNHEY; CDR2 reads SVGAGI. The CDR3 loop spans 15 amino acids. In nucleotides, the CDR3 is TGTGCCAGCAGCCCACTAGCGGGAGGGACCAATGAGCAGTTCTTC. Its protein product is CASSPLAGGTNEQFF.

This clone has only a few counts. This chain links TRBV11-2 with TRBJ1-4; D uncertain. The germline CDR1 and CDR2 sequences are SGHAT and FQNNGV. CDR3 size: 13 residues. With 2 bases removed from V and 8 bases from J, the gap between germline ends came to 9 bases. This chain's CDR3 is CASSLREVEKLFF. In DNA, the CDR3 is TGTGCCAGCAGCTTACGGGAAGTCGAAAAACTGTTTTTT.

The chain joins TRBV15 to TRBJ1-1; possibly TRBD1 for D (6 bases). The CDR3 length is 16 residues. CDR1 is LNHNV and CDR2 is YYDKDF in the germline V gene (reference sequence). The V and J ends lost 5 bases and 2 bases respectively, with 18 bases between them. CDR3 loop: CATSPRETGDNTEAFF. The CDR3 nucleotides read TGTGCCACCAGCCCCCGAGAGACAGGTGATAACACTGAAGCTTTCTTT. The full variable domain, with the rest looked up from reference TRBV15 and TRBJ1-1, is DAMVIQNPRYQVTQFGKPVTLSCSQTLNHNVMYWYQQKSSQAPKLLFHYYDKDFNNEADTPDNFQSRRPNTSFCFLDIRSPGLGDTAMYLCATSPRETGDNTEAFFGQGTRLTVV.

V usage is TRBV5-1 and J usage is TRBJ2-5; 9 bases fit TRBD2. The CDR3 consists of 17 residues. CDR1 and CDR2 (germline): SGHRS, YFSETQ. The J segment lost 5 bases and the V segment lost 2 bases, leaving 13 bases of the junction unmatched. Written as DNA, the CDR3 is TGCGCCAGCAGCTTCATCAAGGGCGGGGGGGCTCTGGAGACCCAGTACTTC. Amino acids: CASSFIKGGGALETQYF.

The V call is TRBV25-1, the J call TRBJ2-1, with D perhaps matching TRBD1 (5 bases). Germline V CDR1 and CDR2: MGHDK, SYGVNS. Trimming left V 6 bases short and J 3 bases short, with 18 bases between. The CDR3 is 16 residues long. CDR3 in amino acids: CASSPTEAFGYNEQFF. The CDR3 bases are TGTGCCAGCAGCCCGACAGAAGCCTTTGGCTACAATGAGCAGTTCTTC.

The chain joins TRBV25-1 to TRBJ1-2; no reliable D call. Germline CDR1 reads MGHDK; CDR2 reads SYGVNS. V was shortened by 7 bases and J by 8 bases, with 17 bases between the two germline ends. The CDR3 totals 13 residues. CDR3 nucleotide sequence: TGTGCCAGCAACCCTTCAGGAGGTGGGGGCTACACCTTC. Protein sequence: CASNPSGGGGYTF.

The J gene is TRBJ1-1, the V gene TRBV2; D not certain. CDR3 length: 14 residues. In germline, CDR1 is SNHLY, CDR2 FYNNEI. V gave up 5 bases and J gave up 5 bases, with 15 bases separating them. This CDR3 is CASSSTSSGTEAFF. For the CDR3, the DNA is TGTGCCAGCAGTTCTACCTCTTCCGGGACTGAAGCTTTCTTT.

V and J are TRBV18 and TRBJ2-1; D is possibly TRBD1 (6 bases). Germline CDR1 reads KGHSH; CDR2 reads LQKENI. Trimming pared 4 bases from V and 0 bases from J, leaving 13 bases between. The CDR3 has 16 residues. The CDR3 DNA is TGTGCCAGCTCACTAAATACAGGGTCCTCCTACAATGAGCAGTTCTTC. Its protein product is CASSLNTGSSYNEQFF.

This chain uses TRBV27 with TRBJ1-2, with a tentative D call TRBD1 (6 bases). The germline CDR1 and CDR2 sequences are MNHEY and SMNVEV (reference sequence). This CDR3 is built from 14 residues. V shed 10 bases and J shed 3 bases, with 18 bases lying between them. The CDR3 coding sequence is TGTGCCACCCAGGGAGGGGGTTCGGACTATGGCTACACCTTC. Its protein product is CATQGGGSDYGYTF.